A selection of T cell receptor beta chains follows, all from one sample in a study of beta chain features in type 1 diabetes. Method: immunoSEQ multiplex PCR; TCRdb's copy keeps in-frame clones and lacks some. Of 130,000 to 150,000 clones in the sample, about 51% were seen once. The specimen was Tregs from blood. Receptors were obtained from a man younger than 30 in good health. CDR3s include the opening cysteine and the closing phenylalanine or tryptophan. A row's size may be missing; if present it is once, few, many or a size class.

CDR3: CSVVGTGKGGLYEQYF
V: TRBV29-1
size: .

CDR3: CAWSVFLGQGFAEAFF
V: TRBV30
size: few

CDR3: CASSLATGTYNEQFF
V: TRBV5-1
size: .

CDR3: CASSFFLDRGYGYTF
V: TRBV7-8
size: .

CDR3: CASRPDRGLFRHTDTQYF
V: TRBV27
size: .

CDR3: CSVAWGGDTDTQYF
V: TRBV29-1
size: .

CDR3: CASNPDRVNTEAFF
V: TRBV19
size: few

CDR3: CASSLDPQGQGRYGYTF
V: TRBV11-2
size: .

CDR3: CASSGEFSEGYTF
V: TRBV2
size: .

CDR3: CAISAAGNYGYTF
V: TRBV10-3
size: .

CDR3: CASSYSASGAYEQYF
V: TRBV6-5
size: .

CDR3: CASSQGLAGGETQYF
V: TRBV9
size: few

CDR3: CASGFVGTGVGTEAFF
V: TRBV12-5
size: .

CDR3: CASSKGTGATEAFF
V: TRBV7-2
size: few

CDR3: CASSPRQINQPQHF
V: TRBV19
size: few

CDR3: CASSQGGAYSPDTQYF
V: TRBV4-3
size: .

CDR3: CAISERRFERGKNIQYF
V: TRBV10-3
size: few

CDR3: CASSPGQGGDTQYF
V: TRBV7-9
size: few

CDR3: CASSGQHTDTQYF
V: TRBV19
size: few

CDR3: CSARGQGEAFF
V: TRBV20-1
size: .

CDR3: CASSLQTGSYEQYF
V: TRBV7-2
size: .

CDR3: CASSEGRLNQPQHF
V: TRBV2
size: .

CDR3: CASSPRGTSRYNEQFF
V: TRBV9
size: .

CDR3: CASSGQGNTEAFF
V: TRBV2
size: .

CDR3: CASSPRFSGNTIYF
V: TRBV7-2
size: .

CDR3: CASSYGVGGTVYGYTF
V: TRBV6-5
size: .

CDR3: CASSVRGRNGYTF
V: TRBV7-2
size: .

CDR3: CSVDVPGQGSDTQYF
V: TRBV29-1
size: few

CDR3: CASSQGEQPQHF
V: TRBV14
size: .

CDR3: CSVVGSRGELETQYF
V: TRBV29-1
size: .

CDR3: CASRPGREVAEAFF
V: TRBV5-5
size: .

CDR3: CASRKQGGETQYF
V: TRBV28
size: .

CDR3: CATLPGLAGFNEQFF
V: TRBV10-3
size: .

CDR3: CASTDRGRNNEQFF
V: TRBV7-9
size: .

CDR3: CASIGWDRGSNEQFF
V: TRBV19
size: .

CDR3: CASSSSGLNEQYF
V: TRBV7-2
size: .

CDR3: CASSDGTGYGYTF
V: TRBV2
size: few

CDR3: CASSPDRARFF
V: TRBV7-9
size: .

CDR3: CASSPEGGQQFF
V: TRBV18
size: few

CDR3: CASSLSRTGGKSNEQFF
V: TRBV7-3
size: few

CDR3: CASSYRGYGYTF
V: TRBV6-5
size: few

CDR3: CAIKTQGPPEKLFF
V: TRBV10-3
size: few

CDR3: CASSATSSIGYEQYF
V: TRBV9
size: .

CDR3: CASSLGAGSSDTQYF
V: TRBV5-4
size: once

CDR3: CASSLRAGHRGFTF
V: TRBV13
size: .

CDR3: CASSPELEETQYF
V: TRBV5-1
size: few

CDR3: CASSILSTGEKLFF
V: TRBV19
size: .

CDR3: CASSVGAGVTDTQYF
V: TRBV9
size: .

CDR3: CASSPPWGGSSYNEQFF
V: TRBV18
size: .

CDR3: CASSVVAGRTDTQYF
V: TRBV9
size: .

CDR3: CASSPGTGSFYEQYF
V: TRBV7-2
size: few